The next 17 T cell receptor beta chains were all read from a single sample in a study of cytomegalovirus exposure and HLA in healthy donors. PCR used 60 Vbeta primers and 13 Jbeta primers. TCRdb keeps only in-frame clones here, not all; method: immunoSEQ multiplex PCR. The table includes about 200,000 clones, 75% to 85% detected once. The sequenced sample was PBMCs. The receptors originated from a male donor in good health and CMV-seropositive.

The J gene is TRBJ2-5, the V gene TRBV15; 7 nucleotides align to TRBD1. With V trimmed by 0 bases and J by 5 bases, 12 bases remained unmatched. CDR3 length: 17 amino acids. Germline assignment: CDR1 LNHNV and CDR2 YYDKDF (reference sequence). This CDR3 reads CATSRERGTGTAETQYF. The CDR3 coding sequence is TGTGCCACCAGCAGAGAGAGGGGAACCGGGACAGCGGAGACCCAGTACTTC.

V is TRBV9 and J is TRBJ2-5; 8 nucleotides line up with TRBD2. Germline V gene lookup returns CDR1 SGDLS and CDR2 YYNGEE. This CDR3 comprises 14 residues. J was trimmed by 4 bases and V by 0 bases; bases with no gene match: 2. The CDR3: CASSVDGRGETQYF. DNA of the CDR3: TGTGCCAGCAGCGTAGACGGGAGGGGAGAGACCCAGTACTTC.

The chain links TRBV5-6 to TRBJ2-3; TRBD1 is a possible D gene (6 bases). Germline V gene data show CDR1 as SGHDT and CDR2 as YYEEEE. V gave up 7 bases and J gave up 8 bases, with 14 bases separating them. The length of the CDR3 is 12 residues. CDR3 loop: CASGTGSGTQYF. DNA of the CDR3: TGTGCCAGCGGAACAGGGTCGGGTACGCAGTATTTT.

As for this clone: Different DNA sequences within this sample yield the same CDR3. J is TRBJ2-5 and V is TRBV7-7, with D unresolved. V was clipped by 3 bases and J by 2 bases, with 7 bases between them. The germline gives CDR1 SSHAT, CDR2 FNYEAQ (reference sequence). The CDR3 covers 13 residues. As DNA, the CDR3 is TGTGCCAGCAGCTTGGGCCCGCAAGAGACCCAGTACTTC. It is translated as CASSLGPQETQYF.

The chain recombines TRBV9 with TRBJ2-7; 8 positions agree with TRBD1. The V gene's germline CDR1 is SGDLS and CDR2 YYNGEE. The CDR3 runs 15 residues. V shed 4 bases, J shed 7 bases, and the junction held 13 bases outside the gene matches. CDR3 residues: CASSSRTGSLGEQYF. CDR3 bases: TGTGCCAGCAGCTCCCGGACAGGGTCCTTAGGGGAGCAGTACTTC.

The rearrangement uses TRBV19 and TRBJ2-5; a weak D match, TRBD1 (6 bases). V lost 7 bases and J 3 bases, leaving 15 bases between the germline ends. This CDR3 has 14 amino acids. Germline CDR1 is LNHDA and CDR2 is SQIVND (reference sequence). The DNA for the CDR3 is TGTGCCAGTACCCGCCGGGGACATGAAGAGACCCAGTACTTC. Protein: CASTRRGHEETQYF.

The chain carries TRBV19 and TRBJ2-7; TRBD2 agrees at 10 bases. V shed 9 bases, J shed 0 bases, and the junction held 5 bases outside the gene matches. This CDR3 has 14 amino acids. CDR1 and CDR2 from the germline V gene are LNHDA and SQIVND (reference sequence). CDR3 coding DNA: TGTGCCAGCAGAGCGGGGGGGAGCTCCTACGAGCAGTACTTC. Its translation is CASRAGGSSYEQYF.

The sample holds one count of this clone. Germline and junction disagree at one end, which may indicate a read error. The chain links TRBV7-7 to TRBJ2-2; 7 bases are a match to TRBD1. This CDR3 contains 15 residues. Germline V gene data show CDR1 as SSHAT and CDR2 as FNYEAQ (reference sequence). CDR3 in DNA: TGTGCTAGCAGCTCAACAGGGGCGAACACCGGGGAGCTGTTTTTT. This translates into CASSSTGANTGELFF.

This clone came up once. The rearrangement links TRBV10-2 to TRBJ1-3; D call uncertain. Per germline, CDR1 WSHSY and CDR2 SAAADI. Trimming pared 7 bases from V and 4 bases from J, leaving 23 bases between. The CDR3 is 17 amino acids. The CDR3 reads CASTPWGERSRGNTIYF. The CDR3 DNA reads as TGCGCCAGCACCCCGTGGGGAGAGCGGTCTCGGGGAAACACCATATATTTT.

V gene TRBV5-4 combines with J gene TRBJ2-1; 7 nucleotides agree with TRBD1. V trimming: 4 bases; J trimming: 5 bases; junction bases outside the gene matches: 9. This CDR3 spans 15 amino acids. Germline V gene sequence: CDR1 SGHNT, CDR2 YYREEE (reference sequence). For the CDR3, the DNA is TGTGCCAGCAGCCAGGAAGGACAGGCGAACAATGAGCAGTTCTTC. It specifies CASSQEGQANNEQFF.

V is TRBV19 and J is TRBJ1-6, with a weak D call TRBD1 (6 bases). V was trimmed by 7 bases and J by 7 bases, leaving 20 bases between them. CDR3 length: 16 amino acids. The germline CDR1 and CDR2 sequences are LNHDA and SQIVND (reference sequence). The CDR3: CASTPYQGLGNSPLHF. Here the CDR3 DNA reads TGTGCCAGTACTCCATACCAGGGGTTGGGGAATTCACCCCTCCACTTT.

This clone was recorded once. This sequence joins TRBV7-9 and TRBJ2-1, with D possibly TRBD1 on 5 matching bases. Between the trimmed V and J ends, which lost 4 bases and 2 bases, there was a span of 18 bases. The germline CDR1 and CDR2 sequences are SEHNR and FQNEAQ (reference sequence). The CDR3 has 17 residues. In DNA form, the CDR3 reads TGTGCCAGCAGCTGGGGCGGCCAGCGAAATACCTACAATGAGCAGTTCTTC. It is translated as CASSWGGQRNTYNEQFF.

The CDR3 region has the DNA TGTGCCAGCAGCCAAGATATAGCGTGGACAGGGGGAGAAAAACTGTTTTTT. It encodes CASSQDIAWTGGEKLFF. This rearrangement joins TRBV4-2 to TRBJ1-4; 10 positions agree with TRBD1. Germline CDR1 LGHNA, CDR2 YNFKEQ. The CDR3 covers 17 residues. The trim removed 0 bases at V and 8 bases at J, leaving 9 bases unmatched.

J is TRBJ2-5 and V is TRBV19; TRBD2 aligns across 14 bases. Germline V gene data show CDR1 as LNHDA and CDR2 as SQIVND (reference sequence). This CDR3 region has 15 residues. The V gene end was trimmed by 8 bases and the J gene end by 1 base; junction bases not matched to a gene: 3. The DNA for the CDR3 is TGTGCCAGTGGCGGACTAGCGGGAGGCCAAGAGACCCAGTACTTC. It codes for CASGGLAGGQETQYF.

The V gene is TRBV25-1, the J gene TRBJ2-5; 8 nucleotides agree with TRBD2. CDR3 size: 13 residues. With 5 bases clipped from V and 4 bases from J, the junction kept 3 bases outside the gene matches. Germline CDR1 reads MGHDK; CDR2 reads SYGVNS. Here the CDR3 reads CASSSGSGETQYF. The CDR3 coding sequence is TGTGCCAGCAGTAGCGGGAGCGGAGAGACCCAGTACTTC. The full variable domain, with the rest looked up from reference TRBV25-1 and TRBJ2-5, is EADIYQTPRYLVIGTGKKITLECSQTMGHDKMYWYQQDPGMELHLIHYSYGVNSTEKGDLSSESTVSRIRTEHFPLTLESARPSHTSQYLCASSSGSGETQYFGPGTRLLVL.

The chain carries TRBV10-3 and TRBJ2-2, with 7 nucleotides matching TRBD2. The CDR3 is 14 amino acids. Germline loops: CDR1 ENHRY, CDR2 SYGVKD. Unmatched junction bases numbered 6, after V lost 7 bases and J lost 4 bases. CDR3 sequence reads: CAIMGGDPTGELFF. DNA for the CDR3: TGTGCCATCATGGGAGGGGATCCCACCGGGGAGCTGTTTTTT.

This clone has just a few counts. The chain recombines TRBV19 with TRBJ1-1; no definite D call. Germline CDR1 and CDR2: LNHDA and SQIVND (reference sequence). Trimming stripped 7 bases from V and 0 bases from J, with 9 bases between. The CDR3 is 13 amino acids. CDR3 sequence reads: CASKPGMNTEAFF. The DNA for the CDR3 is TGTGCCAGTAAACCAGGAATGAACACTGAAGCTTTCTTT. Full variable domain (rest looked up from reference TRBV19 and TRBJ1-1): DGGITQSPKYLFRKEGQNVTLSCEQNLNHDAMYWYRQDPGQGLRLIYYSQIVNDFQKGDIAEGYSVSREKKESFPLTVTSAQKNPTAFYLCASKPGMNTEAFFGQGTRLTVV.